This section outlines one T cell receptor (beta chain) sequence together with its context. As yet, its antigen is unknown. This sample is part of a study of monozygotic twins with inflammatory bowel disease. General study results and limits: Part of the variability in patient repertoires may have come from differing immunosuppressive treatments. IBD patients showed reduced TCRbeta diversity (inverse Simpson) versus healthy co-twins.

TCRdb re-called the 5' RACE reads and catalogs CDR3 proteins one per entry, DNA excluded. In all, the sample yields 150,000 to 200,000 distinct CDR3 sequences. Per germline, CDR1 MGHRA and CDR2 YSYEKL. The CDR3 is 14 residues long. The chain is built from TRBV4-1 and TRBJ2-3. Input material: blood. The sequence was collected from a human donor with ulcerative colitis or Crohn's disease, or a healthy co-twin of an affected twin (not recorded which). The CDR3 loop reads CASSQSHSTDTQYF.